This is a list of T cell receptor beta chains from one sample in a study of technical replicates of blood from a handful of donors. Sequencing used immunoSEQ multiplex PCR; TCRdb keeps in-frame clones, though not all of them. The profile shows approximately 85,000 clones, 90% to 95% of them singletons. The sample was T cells isolated from PBMCs. These receptors all come from a human donor in good health. CDR3s include the opening cysteine and the closing phenylalanine or tryptophan. Fields, in order: J gene, V gene, clone size, D gene, CDR3 length, CDR3 protein, CDR3 DNA. D genes are given only for firm matches. Clone size is shown for a subset of rows, as once, few, many or a class of expanded clone.

>TRBJ1-1|TRBV19|-|-|14
CASSPTEGLTEAFF
TGTGCCAGTAGTCCTACGGAGGGGTTAACTGAAGCTTTCTTT
>TRBJ1-1|TRBV30|-|-|13
CAWSVQVNTEAFF
TGTGCCTGGAGTGTACAAGTGAACACTGAAGCTTTCTTT
>TRBJ2-2|TRBV6-5|-|-|13
CASSYLLTGELFF
TGTGCCAGCAGTTACCTTCTCACCGGGGAGCTGTTTTTT
>TRBJ1-5|TRBV15|-|TRBD1|14
CATEDRGGNQPQHF
TGTGCCACCGAGGACAGGGGAGGCAATCAGCCCCAGCATTTT
>TRBJ1-1|TRBV19|-|-|13
CASRPTVNTEAFF
TGTGCCAGTAGACCGACAGTTAACACTGAAGCTTTCTTT
>TRBJ2-2|TRBV5-1|-|TRBD1|15
CASREGTGDTGELFF
TGCGCCAGCAGGGAAGGGACAGGGGACACCGGGGAGCTGTTTTTT
>TRBJ1-1|TRBV27|once|-|15
CASSLSRVVGTEAFF
TGTGCCAGCAGTTTATCGAGGGTCGTTGGCACTGAAGCTTTCTTT
>TRBJ2-5|TRBV27|once|TRBD2|15
CASSLTHLGGETQYF
TGTGCCAGCAGTTTGACCCACTTGGGGGGGGAGACCCAGTACTTC
>TRBJ1-2|TRBV29-1|-|TRBD1|17
CSVDFRQGPAGYYGYTF
TGCAGCGTTGATTTCCGACAGGGTCCAGCTGGATACTATGGCTACACCTTC
>TRBJ2-1|TRBV27|-|TRBD2|18
CASSLFGLAGAGGNEQFF
TGTGCCAGCAGTTTATTCGGGCTAGCGGGAGCTGGAGGCAATGAGCAGTTCTTC
>TRBJ2-1|TRBV9|-|-|18
CASSVELAVHLGANEQFF
TGTGCCAGCAGCGTAGAGCTAGCTGTTCACCTGGGGGCCAATGAGCAGTTCTTC
>TRBJ1-1|TRBV5-1|few|-|14
CASSLGAGYTEAFF
TGCGCCAGCAGCTTGGGAGCGGGGTACACTGAAGCTTTCTTT
>TRBJ2-7|TRBV7-8|-|-|15
CASSSSRDHTYEQYF
TGTGCCAGCAGCTCGAGCCGGGATCACACCTACGAGCAGTACTTC
>TRBJ2-7|TRBV5-1|-|-|15
CASSLAGVAATEQYF
TGCGCCAGCAGCTTGGCCGGAGTCGCGGCGACCGAGCAGTACTTC
>TRBJ2-7|TRBV5-1|-|TRBD1|15
CASSLVTGLSYEQYF
TGCGCCAGCAGCTTGGTGACAGGGTTATCCTACGAGCAGTACTTC
>TRBJ2-3|TRBV11-3|-|-|14
CASSPDMSTDTQYF
TGTGCCAGCAGCCCGGACATGAGCACAGATACGCAGTATTTT
>TRBJ2-1|TRBV4-1|-|-|16
CASSQSIGGGENEQFF
TGCGCCAGCAGCCAATCCATAGGGGGGGGCGAGAATGAGCAGTTCTTC
>TRBJ2-7|TRBV19|-|TRBD1|15
CASSPLGDRGNEQYF
TGTGCCAGTAGCCCCCTTGGGGACAGGGGGAACGAGCAGTACTTC
>TRBJ1-2|TRBV5-1|-|TRBD1|13
CASSLEGAMGYTF
TGCGCCAGCAGCTTGGAGGGGGCAATGGGCTACACCTTC
>TRBJ2-7|TRBV4-1|-|-|15
CASGLKYGLSYEQYF
TGCGCCAGCGGACTAAAATACGGACTTTCCTACGAGCAGTACTTC
>TRBJ1-2|TRBV6-5|-|-|11
CASRAPHGYTF
TGTGCCAGCAGAGCCCCCCATGGCTACACCTTC
>TRBJ2-6|TRBV5-1|once|-|17
CASSLGQIDSGANVLTF
TGCGCCAGCAGCTTGGGACAGATTGACTCTGGGGCCAACGTCCTGACTTTC
>TRBJ1-5|TRBV18|-|-|14
CASSPRQGNQPQHF
TGTGCCAGCTCACCGCGACAGGGCAATCAGCCCCAGCATTTT
>TRBJ1-4|TRBV6-5|-|-|14
CASSLREGNEKLFF
TGTGCCAGCAGTTTAAGGGAGGGAAATGAAAAACTGTTTTTT
>TRBJ1-1|TRBV15|-|-|15
CATSRGPGEITEAFF
TGTGCCACCAGCAGAGGTCCCGGGGAGATCACTGAAGCTTTCTTT
>TRBJ1-5|TRBV6-6|-|TRBD1|16
CASSYSTQQGVQPQHF
TGTGCCAGCAGTTACTCTACCCAACAGGGGGTTCAGCCCCAGCATTTT
>TRBJ2-2|TRBV10-1|-|-|15
CASSDEPSRTGELFF
TGCGCCAGCAGTGACGAGCCCTCGCGGACCGGGGAGCTGTTTTTT
>TRBJ1-1|TRBV25-1|-|TRBD1|17
CASSTGTVGWMNTEAFF
TGTGCCAGCAGTACGGGGACAGTGGGATGGATGAACACTGAAGCTTTCTTT
>TRBJ1-2|TRBV19|-|-|12
CASSINRQGYTF
TGTGCCAGTAGTATAAACAGACAAGGCTACACCTTC
>TRBJ2-3|TRBV20-1|-|-|11
CSASIPDTQYF
TGCAGTGCTAGTATCCCAGATACGCAGTATTTT
>TRBJ2-1|TRBV2|-|-|14
CAYRGTAIYNEQFF
TGTGCCTACCGCGGGACAGCGATCTACAATGAGCAGTTCTTC
>TRBJ2-5|TRBV7-3|few|-|13
CASSLLIGETQYF
TGTGCCAGCAGCTTGCTAATCGGGGAGACCCAGTACTTC
>TRBJ2-5|TRBV6-5|-|TRBD1|14
CASSSGTGPETQYF
TGTGCCAGCAGTAGCGGGACAGGGCCAGAGACCCAGTACTTC
>TRBJ2-7|TRBV10-3|-|-|12
CAIGDNSYEQYF
TGTGCCATCGGGGACAACTCCTACGAGCAGTACTTC
>TRBJ1-5|TRBV28|few|-|15
CASRNLGQFNQPQHF
TGTGCCAGCAGGAATCTTGGACAGTTCAATCAGCCCCAGCATTTT
>TRBJ2-7|TRBV30|-|-|15
CAVHGPGQPSYEQYF
TGTGCCGTCCATGGACCGGGACAACCCTCCTACGAGCAGTACTTC